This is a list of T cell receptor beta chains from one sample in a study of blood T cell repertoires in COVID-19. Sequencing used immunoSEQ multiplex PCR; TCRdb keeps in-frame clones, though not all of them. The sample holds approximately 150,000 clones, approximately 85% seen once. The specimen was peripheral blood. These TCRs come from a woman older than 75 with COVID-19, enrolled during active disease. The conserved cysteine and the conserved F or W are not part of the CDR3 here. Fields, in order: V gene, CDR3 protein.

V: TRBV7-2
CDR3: ASRWTGGRIGGYGYT

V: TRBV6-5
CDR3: ASLSGDTQY

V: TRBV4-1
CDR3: ASSQDQLNVGGVYEQY

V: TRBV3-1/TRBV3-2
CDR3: ASSQERGGTGELF

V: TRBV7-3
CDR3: ASSLRLALAGSWEETQY

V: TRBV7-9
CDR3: ASSLEGGVGQPQH

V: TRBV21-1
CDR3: ASSDRGDGYT

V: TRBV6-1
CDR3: ASSEIRGLQPQH

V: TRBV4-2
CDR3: ASSRTSGGAYEQY

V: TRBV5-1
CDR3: ASSFTSWSETQY

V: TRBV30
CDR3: ARRFYNEQF

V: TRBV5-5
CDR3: ASSPGQLQETQY

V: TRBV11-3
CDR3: ASSRGTSGPSTDTQY

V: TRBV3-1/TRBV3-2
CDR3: ASSPVYRGNSPLH

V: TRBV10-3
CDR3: AISARQVLGTEAF

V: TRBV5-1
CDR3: ASSSLAGSDTGELF

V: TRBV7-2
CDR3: ASSRTSGGYYEQY

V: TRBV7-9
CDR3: ASSQRQLGATNEKLF

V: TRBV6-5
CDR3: ASTGSSDGYT

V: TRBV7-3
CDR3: ASSLGQGAAGYT

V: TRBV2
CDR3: ASSETLTGSAF

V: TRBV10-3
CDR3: AISELAGGGETQY

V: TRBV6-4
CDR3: ASSPGTGLTNEKLF

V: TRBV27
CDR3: ASSRLAGNTDTQY

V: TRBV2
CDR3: ASSTNLGLAGERSYEQY

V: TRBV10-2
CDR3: ASSRQYYYGYT

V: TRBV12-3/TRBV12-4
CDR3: ASSPDSNTQY

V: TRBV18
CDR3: ASSPLTGSQETQY

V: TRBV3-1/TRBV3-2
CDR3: ASSPTGEGYNEQF

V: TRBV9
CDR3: ASSSRRGGGMYEQF

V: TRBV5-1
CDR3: ASESGITDTQY

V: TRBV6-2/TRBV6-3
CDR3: ASSYLASGGLTDTQY

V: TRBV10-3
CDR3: AISDPSGEGGTDTQY

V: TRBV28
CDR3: ASSPPTSFGGELF

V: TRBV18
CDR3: ASSPLRGGADNEQF

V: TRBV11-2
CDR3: ASSLGLSYNEQF

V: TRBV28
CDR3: ASSVPTGGRYGYT

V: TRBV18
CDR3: ASSLIRGDTQY

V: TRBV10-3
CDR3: AIRPQGGTFYGYT

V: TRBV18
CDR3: ASSPLDRPGGYT

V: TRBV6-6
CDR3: ASSTLGGYNSPLH

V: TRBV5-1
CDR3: ASYASAGWNTEAF

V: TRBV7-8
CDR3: ASSQIGQAYEQY

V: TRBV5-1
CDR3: ASGPVAGDTDTQY

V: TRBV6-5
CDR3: ASSLGLNQPQH

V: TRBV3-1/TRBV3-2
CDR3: ASSPSGTGVDTQY

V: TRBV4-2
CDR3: ASSQEAGLSNQPQH

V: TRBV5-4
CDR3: ASTLSGTQETQY

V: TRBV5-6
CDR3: ASSLSQKNYYNSPLH

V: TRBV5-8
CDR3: ASSLGGIEKLF

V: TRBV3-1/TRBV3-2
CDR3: ASSQAGGSGYT

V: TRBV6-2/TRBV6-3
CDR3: ASSAVPLTQY

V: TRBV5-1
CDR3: ASSSPHRAYNEQF

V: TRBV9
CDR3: ASSFSSGGALNEQF

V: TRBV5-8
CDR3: ASSPGQRNNEQF

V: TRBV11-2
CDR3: ASRPGLNTDTQY

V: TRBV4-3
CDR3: ASSQDAGLSSYNEQF

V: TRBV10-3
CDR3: AISERQGAWYEQY

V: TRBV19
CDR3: ASSMSWEINYGYT

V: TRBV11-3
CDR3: ATISDRRLNTEAF